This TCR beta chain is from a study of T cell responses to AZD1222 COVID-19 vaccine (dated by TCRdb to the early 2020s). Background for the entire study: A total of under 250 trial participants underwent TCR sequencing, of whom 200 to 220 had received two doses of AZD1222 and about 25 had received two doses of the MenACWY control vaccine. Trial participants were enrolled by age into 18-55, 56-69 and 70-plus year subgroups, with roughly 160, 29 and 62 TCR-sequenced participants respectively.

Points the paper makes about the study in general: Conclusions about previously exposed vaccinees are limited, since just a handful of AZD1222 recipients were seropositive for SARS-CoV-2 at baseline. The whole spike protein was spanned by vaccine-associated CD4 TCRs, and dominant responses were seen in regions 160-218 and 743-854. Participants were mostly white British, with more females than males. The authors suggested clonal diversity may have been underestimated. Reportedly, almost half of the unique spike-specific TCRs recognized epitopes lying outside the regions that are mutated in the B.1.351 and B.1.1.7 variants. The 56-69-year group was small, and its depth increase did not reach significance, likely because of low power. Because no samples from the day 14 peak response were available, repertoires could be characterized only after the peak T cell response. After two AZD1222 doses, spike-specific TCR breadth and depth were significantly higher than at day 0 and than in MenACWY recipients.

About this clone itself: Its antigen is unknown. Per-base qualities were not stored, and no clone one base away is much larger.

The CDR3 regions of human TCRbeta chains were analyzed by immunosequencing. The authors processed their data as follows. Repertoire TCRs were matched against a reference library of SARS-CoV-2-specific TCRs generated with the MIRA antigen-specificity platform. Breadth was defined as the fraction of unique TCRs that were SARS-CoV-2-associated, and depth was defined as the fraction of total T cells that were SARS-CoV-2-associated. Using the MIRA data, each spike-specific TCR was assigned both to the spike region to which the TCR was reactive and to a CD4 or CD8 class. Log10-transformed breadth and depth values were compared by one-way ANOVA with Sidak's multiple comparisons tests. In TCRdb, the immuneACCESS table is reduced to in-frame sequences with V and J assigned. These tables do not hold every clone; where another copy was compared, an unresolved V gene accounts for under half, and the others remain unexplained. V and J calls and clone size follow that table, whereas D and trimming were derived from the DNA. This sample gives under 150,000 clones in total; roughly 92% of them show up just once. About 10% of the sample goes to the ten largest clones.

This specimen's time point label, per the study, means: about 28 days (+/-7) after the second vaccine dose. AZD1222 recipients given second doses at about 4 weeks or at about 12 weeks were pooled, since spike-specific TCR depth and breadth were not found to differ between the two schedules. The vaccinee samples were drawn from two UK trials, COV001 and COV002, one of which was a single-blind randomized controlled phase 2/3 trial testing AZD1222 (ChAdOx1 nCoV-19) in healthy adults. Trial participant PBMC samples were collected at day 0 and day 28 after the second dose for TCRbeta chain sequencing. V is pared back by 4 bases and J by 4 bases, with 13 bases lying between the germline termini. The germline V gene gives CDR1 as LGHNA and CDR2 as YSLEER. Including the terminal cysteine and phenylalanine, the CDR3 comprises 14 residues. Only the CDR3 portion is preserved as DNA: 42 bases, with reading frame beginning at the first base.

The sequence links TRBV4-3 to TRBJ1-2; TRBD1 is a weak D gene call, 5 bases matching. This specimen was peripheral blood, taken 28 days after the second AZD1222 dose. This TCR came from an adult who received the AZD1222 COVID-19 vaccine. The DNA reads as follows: TGCGCCAGCAGCCGTCGGGACTCCCTCTATGGCTACACCTTC. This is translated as CASSRRDSLYGYTF.